Given below is one T cell receptor (beta chain) in context. The sample is drawn from a study of blood T cell repertoires in COVID-19. Study details: Samples taken during acute and convalescent COVID-19 were collected in the United States, Italy and Spain. From T cells, B-cell-depleted T cells, or PBMCs came the material, which was cDNA or gDNA.

Authors' data handling: Cell counts per sample came from amplifying reference gene primers. Sequencing was performed with immunoSEQ multiplex PCR; in TCRdb, only in-frame clones are kept and a portion is missing. From that table come the V and J calls and clone size; the DNA was used to work out D and trimming. The sample contains fewer than 120,000 clones, more than 75% of which appear only once. The V gene lost 2 bases and the J gene lost 1 base, with 16 bases spanning the gap. Germline V gene lookup returns CDR1 MRHNA and CDR2 SNTAGT. The CDR3 loop spans 17 amino acids. Sequencing used peripheral blood. This clonotype originated in a woman aged 50 to 65 with acute or convalescent COVID-19. The rearrangement links TRBV6-4 to TRBJ2-3; D possibly corresponds to TRBD1 (6 bases). As DNA, the CDR3 is TGTGCCAGCAGTGACCGGATGACAGGCGAATGCACAGATACGCAGTATTTT. It specifies CASSDRMTGECTDTQYF.